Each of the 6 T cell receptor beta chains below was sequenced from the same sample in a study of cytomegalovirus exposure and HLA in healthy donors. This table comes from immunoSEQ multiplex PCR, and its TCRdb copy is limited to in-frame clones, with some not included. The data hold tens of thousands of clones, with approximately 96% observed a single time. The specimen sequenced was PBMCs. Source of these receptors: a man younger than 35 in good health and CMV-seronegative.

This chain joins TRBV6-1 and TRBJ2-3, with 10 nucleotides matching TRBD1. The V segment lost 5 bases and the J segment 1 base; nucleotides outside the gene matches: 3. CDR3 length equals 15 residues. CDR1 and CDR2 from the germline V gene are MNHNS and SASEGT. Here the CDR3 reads CASSLTGGGTDTQYF. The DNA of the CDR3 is TGTGCCAGCAGTTTGACAGGGGGCGGCACAGATACGCAGTATTTT.

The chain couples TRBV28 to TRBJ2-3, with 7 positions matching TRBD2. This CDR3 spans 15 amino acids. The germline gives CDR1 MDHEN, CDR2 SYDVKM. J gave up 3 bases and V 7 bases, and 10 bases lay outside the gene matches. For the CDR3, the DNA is TGTGCCAGCATAGAAGGGAGAGCGGGGACAGATACGCAGTATTTT. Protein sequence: CASIEGRAGTDTQYF.

DNA of the CDR3: TGCGCCAGCAGCTTTGCCCCAGGGGCAGCGGATGAGCAGTTCTTC. This codes for CASSFAPGAADEQFF. V gene TRBV5-1 combines with J gene TRBJ2-1; tentative D call: TRBD1 (6 bases). CDR1 and CDR2 from the germline V gene are SGHRS and YFSETQ. V was pared by 2 bases and J by 8 bases, with 17 bases between. The CDR3 loop spans 15 amino acids.

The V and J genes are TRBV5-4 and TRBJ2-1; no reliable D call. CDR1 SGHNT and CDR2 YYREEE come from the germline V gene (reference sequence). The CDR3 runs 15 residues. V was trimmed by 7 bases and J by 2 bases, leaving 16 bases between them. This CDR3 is CASYIDPETYNEQFF. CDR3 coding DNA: TGTGCCAGCTACATCGATCCGGAGACCTACAATGAGCAGTTCTTC.

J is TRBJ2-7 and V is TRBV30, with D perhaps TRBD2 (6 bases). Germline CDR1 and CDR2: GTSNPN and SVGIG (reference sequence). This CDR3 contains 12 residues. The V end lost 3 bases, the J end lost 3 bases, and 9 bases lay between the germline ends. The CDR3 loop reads CAWSPTSYEQYF. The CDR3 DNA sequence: TGTGCCTGGAGCCCGACTAGCTACGAGCAGTACTTC.

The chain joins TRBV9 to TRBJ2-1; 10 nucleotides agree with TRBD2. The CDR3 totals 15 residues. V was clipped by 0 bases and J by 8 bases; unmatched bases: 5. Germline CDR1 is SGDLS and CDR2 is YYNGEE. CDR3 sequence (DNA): TGTGCCAGCAGCGTAGAAGCGGGAGGGCTGGATGAGCAGTTCTTC. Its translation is CASSVEAGGLDEQFF.